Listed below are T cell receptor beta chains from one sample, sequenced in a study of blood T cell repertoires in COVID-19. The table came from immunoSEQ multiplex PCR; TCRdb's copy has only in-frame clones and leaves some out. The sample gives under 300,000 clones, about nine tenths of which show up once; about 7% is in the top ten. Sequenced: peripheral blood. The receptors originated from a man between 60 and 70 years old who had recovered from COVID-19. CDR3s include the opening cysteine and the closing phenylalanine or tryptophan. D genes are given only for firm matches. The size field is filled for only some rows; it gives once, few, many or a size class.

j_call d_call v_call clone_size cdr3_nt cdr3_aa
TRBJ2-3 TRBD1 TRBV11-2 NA TGTGCCAGCAGCTTAGAGCCGGGCAGGGGGCGAGGAGATACGCAGTATTTT CASSLEPGRGRGDTQYF
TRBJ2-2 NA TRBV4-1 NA TGCGCCAGCAGCCCCCTCCCGCGGGGGAACACCGGGGAGCTGTTTTTT CASSPLPRGNTGELFF
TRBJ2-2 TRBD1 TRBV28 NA TGTGCCAGCAGTGGACAGGGCATCACCGGGGAGCTGTTTTTT CASSGQGITGELFF
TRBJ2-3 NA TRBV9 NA TGTGCCAGCAGCTTGGGGGCCACAGATACGCAGTATTTT CASSLGATDTQYF
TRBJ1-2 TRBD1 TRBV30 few TGTGCCTGGAGAAGACAGGGGGGGGATCTCTATGGCTACACCTTC CAWRRQGGDLYGYTF
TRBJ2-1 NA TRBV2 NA TGTGCCAGCAATCCGGGTGGGTCCTACAATGAGCAGTTCTTC CASNPGGSYNEQFF
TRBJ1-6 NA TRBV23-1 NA TGCGCCAGCAGTCTGGGCCAGGGTAGTTCACCCCTCCACTTT CASSLGQGSSPLHF
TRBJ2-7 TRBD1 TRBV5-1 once TGCGCCAGCAGCTGGGACGGACAGGGCACCTACGAGCAGTACTTC CASSWDGQGTYEQYF
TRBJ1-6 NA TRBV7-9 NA TGTGCCAGCAGCTTAAGTCAGGGCTGGAATTCACCCCTCCACTTT CASSLSQGWNSPLHF
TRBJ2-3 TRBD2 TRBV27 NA TGTGCCAGCAGGGTGGGACTAGCGGGGCGTACAGATACGCAGTATTTT CASRVGLAGRTDTQYF
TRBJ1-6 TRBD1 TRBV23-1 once TGCGCCAGCAGTCAATATCCAGGGGGCTCCTATAATTCACCCCTCCACTTT CASSQYPGGSYNSPLHF
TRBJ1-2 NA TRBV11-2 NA TGTGCCAGCAGCCGGGATAACTATGGCTACACCTTC CASSRDNYGYTF
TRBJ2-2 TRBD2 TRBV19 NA TGTGCCAGTAGTTCACCCCCCGTAGCGGGGGGGCGAACCGGGGAGCTGTTTTTT CASSSPPVAGGRTGELFF
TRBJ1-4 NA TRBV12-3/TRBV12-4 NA TGTGCCAGCAGCCGGCAGGGTGAAAAACTGTTTTTT CASSRQGEKLFF
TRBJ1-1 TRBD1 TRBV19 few TGTGCCAGTAGTACTGGGACAGGGGTGAACACTGAAGCTTTCTTT CASSTGTGVNTEAFF
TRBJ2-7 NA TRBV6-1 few TGTGCCAGCAGTGAAGGGGGCTACGGAGAGCAGTACTTC CASSEGGYGEQYF
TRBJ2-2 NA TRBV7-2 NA TGTGCCAGCAGCTTATTGGGAGTTTCGAACACCGGGGAGCTGTTTTTT CASSLLGVSNTGELFF
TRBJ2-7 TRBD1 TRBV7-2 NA TGTGCCAGCAGCTTAGTGGGGACAGGGTTGGAGTCGCAGGAGCAGTACTTC CASSLVGTGLESQEQYF
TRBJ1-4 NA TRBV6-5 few TGTGCCAGCAGTTACTCTGCAGGGCCATATGAAAAACTGTTTTTT CASSYSAGPYEKLFF
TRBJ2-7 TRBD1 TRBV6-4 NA TGTGCCAGCAGTCCGGACAGGACCTCCTACGAGCAGTACTTC CASSPDRTSYEQYF
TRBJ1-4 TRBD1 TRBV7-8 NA TGTGCCAGCAGCTTGGGACAGGGGGTCGTTGAAAAACTGTTTTTT CASSLGQGVVEKLFF
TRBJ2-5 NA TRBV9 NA TGTGCCAGCAGCCCTGTAGCCTCAGAGACCCAGTACTTC CASSPVASETQYF
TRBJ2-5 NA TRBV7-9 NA TGTGCCAGCAGCTTACTTCCAGGCCAAGAGACCCAGTACTTC CASSLLPGQETQYF
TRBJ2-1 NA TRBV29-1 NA TGCAGCGGTAGAGCCACCCCCTACAATGAGCAGTTCTTC CSGRATPYNEQFF
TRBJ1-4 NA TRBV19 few TGTGCCAGTAGTATTTCGGATGGAGGAAAACTGTTTTTT CASSISDGGKLFF
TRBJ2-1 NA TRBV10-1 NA TGCGCCAGCAGTGAGGGGGGGGCCTCCTACAATGAGCAGTTCTTC CASSEGGASYNEQFF
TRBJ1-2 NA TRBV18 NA TGTGCCAGCTCACCGGCCTCGGTTGGACAGCGCCACTTC CASSPASVGQRHF
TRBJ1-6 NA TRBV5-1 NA TGCGCCAGCAGCTTGGCCGCAGGGGTGGGTTCACCCCTCCACTTT CASSLAAGVGSPLHF
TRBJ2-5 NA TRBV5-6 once TGTGCCAGCAGCTTGTTCCGGGAAGAGACCCAGTACTTC CASSLFREETQYF
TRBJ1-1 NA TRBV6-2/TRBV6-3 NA TGTGCCAGCAGTTACGTTTGGACAATTAACACTGAAGCTTTCTTT CASSYVWTINTEAFF
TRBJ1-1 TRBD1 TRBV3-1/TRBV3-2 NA TGTGCCAGCAGCCGACAGGGGGCTAGGGCTTTCTTT CASSRQGARAFF
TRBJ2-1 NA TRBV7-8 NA TGTGCCAGCAGCCCCCTCGGCAATGAGCAGTTCTTC CASSPLGNEQFF